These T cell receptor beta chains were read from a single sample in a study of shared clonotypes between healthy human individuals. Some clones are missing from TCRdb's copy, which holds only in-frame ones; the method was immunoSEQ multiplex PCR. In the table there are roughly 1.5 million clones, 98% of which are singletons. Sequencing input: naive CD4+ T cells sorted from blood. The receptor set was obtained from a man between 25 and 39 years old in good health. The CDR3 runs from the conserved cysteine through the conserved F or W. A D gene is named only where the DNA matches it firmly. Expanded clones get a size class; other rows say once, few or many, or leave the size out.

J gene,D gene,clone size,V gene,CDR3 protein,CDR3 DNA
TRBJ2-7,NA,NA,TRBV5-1,CASSFDGSNEQYF,TGCGCCAGCAGCTTTGACGGGAGCAACGAGCAGTACTTC
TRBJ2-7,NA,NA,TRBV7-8,CASSSPGTRTYEQYF,TGTGCCAGCAGCTCCCCCGGGACAAGGACCTACGAGCAGTACTTC
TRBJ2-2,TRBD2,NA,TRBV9,CASSRGGTTLNTGELFF,TGTGCCAGCAGCCGTGGAGGGACTACCTTGAACACCGGGGAGCTGTTTTTT
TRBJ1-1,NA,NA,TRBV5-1,CASSLAGGVRSTEAFF,TGCGCCAGCAGCTTGGCGGGCGGTGTGAGGAGCACTGAAGCTTTCTTT
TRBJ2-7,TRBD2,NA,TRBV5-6,CASSQVGVLAAYEQYF,TGTGCCAGCAGCCAAGTCGGGGTACTAGCGGCTTACGAGCAGTACTTC
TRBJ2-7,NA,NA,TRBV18,CASSQTGDLYEQYF,TGTGCCAGCTCACAGACTGGAGACCTTTACGAGCAGTACTTC
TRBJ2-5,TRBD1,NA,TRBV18,CASRLTGLETQYF,TGTGCCAGCCGATTGACAGGGTTAGAGACCCAGTACTTC
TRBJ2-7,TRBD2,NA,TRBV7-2,CASSFSSGRSEQYF,TGTGCCAGCAGCTTTTCTAGCGGGAGAAGCGAGCAGTACTTC
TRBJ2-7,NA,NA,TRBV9,CASARRALPRYEQYF,TGTGCCAGCGCAAGGAGGGCCTTACCTAGATACGAGCAGTACTTC
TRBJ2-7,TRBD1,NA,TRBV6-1,CASRTGRTYEQYF,TGTGCCAGCCGGACAGGCCGAACCTACGAGCAGTACTTC
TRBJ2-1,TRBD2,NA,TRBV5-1,CASSLTTSGYNEQFF,TGCGCCAGCAGCTTGACGACTAGCGGTTACAATGAGCAGTTCTTC
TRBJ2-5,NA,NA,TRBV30,CAWSGTRETQYF,TGTGCCTGGAGCGGGACTCGCGAGACCCAGTACTTC
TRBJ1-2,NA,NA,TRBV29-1,CSVSDRGYTF,TGCAGCGTATCAGACAGAGGCTACACCTTC
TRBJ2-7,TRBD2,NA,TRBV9,CASSVAPTGGYGQYF,TGTGCCAGCAGCGTAGCTCCGACGGGGGGTTATGGGCAGTACTTC
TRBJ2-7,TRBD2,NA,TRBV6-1,CASSEEREESYEQYF,TGTGCCAGCAGTGAAGAGCGGGAGGAGTCCTACGAGCAGTACTTC
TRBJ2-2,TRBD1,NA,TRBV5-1,CASSLRLRGQANTGELFF,TGCGCCAGCAGCTTGAGGTTGAGGGGACAGGCGAACACCGGGGAGCTGTTTTTT
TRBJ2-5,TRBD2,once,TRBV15,CATSRDNLREGGETQYF,TGTGCCACCAGCAGAGATAATCTGCGGGAGGGCGGAGAGACCCAGTACTTC
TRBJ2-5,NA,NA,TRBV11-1,CASSLDRSTRIETQYF,TGTGCCAGCAGCTTAGACCGGTCCACTCGGATCGAGACCCAGTACTTC
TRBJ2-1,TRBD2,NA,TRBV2,CASSEPGLAPYNEQFF,TGTGCCAGCAGTGAACCGGGACTAGCGCCTTACAATGAGCAGTTCTTC
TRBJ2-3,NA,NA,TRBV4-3,CASSQEGRGYTDTQYF,TGCGCCAGCAGCCAAGAGGGACGGGGCTACACAGATACGCAGTATTTT
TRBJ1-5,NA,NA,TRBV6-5,CASSYQTNQPQHF,TGTGCCAGCAGTTACCAGACAAATCAGCCCCAGCATTTT
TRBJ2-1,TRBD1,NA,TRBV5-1,CASSLDRVNEQFF,TGCGCCAGCAGCCTGGACAGGGTTAATGAGCAGTTCTTC
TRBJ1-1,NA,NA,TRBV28,CASRPPDRREAFF,TGTGCCAGCAGACCCCCGGACCGACGTGAAGCTTTCTTT
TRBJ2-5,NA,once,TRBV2,CASRGETQYF,TGTGCCAGCAGAGGCGAGACCCAGTACTTC
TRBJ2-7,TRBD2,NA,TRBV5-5,CASSLDPAGGIKAYF,TGTGCCAGCAGCTTGGATCCAGCGGGAGGGATTAAAGCGTACTTC
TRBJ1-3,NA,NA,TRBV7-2,CASSLVSASSGNTIYF,TGTGCCAGCAGCTTAGTATCGGCGAGCTCTGGAAACACCATATATTTT
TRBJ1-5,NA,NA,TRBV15,CATSRAGAGQPQHF,TGTGCCACCAGCAGAGCAGGGGCGGGTCAGCCCCAGCATTTT
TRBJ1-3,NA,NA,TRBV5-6,CASSLYGNTIYF,TGTGCCAGCAGCTTGTATGGAAACACCATATATTTT
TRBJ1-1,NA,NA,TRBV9,CASSNTGANTEAFF,TGTGCCAGCAGCAACACAGGAGCGAACACTGAAGCTTTCTTT
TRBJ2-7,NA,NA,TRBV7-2,CASSLAGGENYEQYF,TGTGCCAGCAGCTTAGCCGGCGGGGAGAACTACGAGCAGTACTTC
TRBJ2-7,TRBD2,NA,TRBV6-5,CASSYTSGKSSYEQYF,TGTGCCAGCAGTTACACTAGCGGGAAAAGCTCCTACGAGCAGTACTTC
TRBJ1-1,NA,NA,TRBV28,CASSFTSEAFF,TGTGCCAGCAGCTTTACATCTGAAGCTTTCTTT
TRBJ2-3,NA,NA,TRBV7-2,CASSLDRTDTQYF,TGTGCCAGCAGCTTAGACCGAACAGATACGCAGTATTTT
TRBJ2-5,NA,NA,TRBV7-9,CASSLQGRGTQYF,TGTGCCAGCAGCTTACAGGGAAGGGGGACCCAGTACTTC
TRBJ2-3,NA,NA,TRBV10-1,CATGERYFNSEDTQYF,TGCGCCACCGGCGAGCGGTACTTCAATTCCGAAGATACGCAGTATTTT
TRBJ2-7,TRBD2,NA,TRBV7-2,CASSRAGATYEQYF,TGTGCCAGCAGCCGAGCGGGAGCGACCTACGAGCAGTACTTC
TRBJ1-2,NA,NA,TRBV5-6,CASRPAPGQGGYTF,TGTGCCAGCAGGCCAGCTCCCGGGCAGGGAGGCTACACCTTC
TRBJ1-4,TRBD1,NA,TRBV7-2,CASSPDRVLSTNEKLFF,TGTGCCAGCAGCCCGGACAGGGTTCTTTCAACTAATGAAAAACTGTTTTTT
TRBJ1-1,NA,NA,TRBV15,CATSTAGGTEAFF,TGTGCCACCAGCACCGCGGGTGGCACTGAAGCTTTCTTT
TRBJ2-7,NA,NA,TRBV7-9,CASTRGQIYEQYF,TGTGCCAGCACAAGGGGCCAAATATACGAGCAGTACTTC
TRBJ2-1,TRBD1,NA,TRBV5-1,CASSRIGTGAHNEQFF,TGCGCCAGCAGCCGGATAGGGACAGGGGCCCACAATGAGCAGTTCTTC
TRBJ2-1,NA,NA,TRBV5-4,CASSGRGNEQFF,TGTGCCAGCAGCGGCAGGGGTAATGAGCAGTTCTTC
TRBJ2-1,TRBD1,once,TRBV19,CASSGLMTGGAYNEQFF,TGTGCCAGTAGTGGACTCATGACAGGGGGAGCCTACAATGAGCAGTTCTTC
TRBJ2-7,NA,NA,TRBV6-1,CASSSDRSSYEQYF,TGTGCCAGCAGTAGCGACCGGAGCTCCTACGAGCAGTACTTC
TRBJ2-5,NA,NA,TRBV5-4,CASSLEGRGLTETQYF,TGTGCCAGCAGCTTGGAGGGTCGGGGGCTCACAGAGACCCAGTACTTC
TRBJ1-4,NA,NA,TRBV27,CASRVLGRTNEKLFF,TGTGCCAGCAGAGTATTAGGGAGGACTAATGAAAAACTGTTTTTT
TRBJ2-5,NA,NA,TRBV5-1,CASSLRTIQETQYF,TGCGCCAGCAGCTTGAGAACCATTCAAGAGACCCAGTACTTC
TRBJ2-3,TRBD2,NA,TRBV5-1,CASSRRGGISSTDTQYF,TGCGCCAGCAGCCGTCGGGGAGGGATATCTAGCACAGATACGCAGTATTTT
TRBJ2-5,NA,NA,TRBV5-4,CASSSDLTGETQYF,TGTGCCAGCAGCTCCGACCTAACGGGTGAGACCCAGTACTTC
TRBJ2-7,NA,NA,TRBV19,CASSSGPRVSYEQYF,TGTGCCAGTAGTAGCGGCCCTCGGGTCTCCTACGAGCAGTACTTC
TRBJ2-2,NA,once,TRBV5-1,CASSLDRPNTGELFF,TGCGCCAGCAGTCTGGACAGACCAAACACCGGGGAGCTGTTTTTT
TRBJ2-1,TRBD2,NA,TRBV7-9,CASSSGEGPHNEQFF,TGTGCCAGCAGCTCCGGGGAGGGCCCCCACAATGAGCAGTTCTTC
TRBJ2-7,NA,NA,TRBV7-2,CASSPYPQAGMFEQYF,TGTGCCAGCAGCCCCTATCCACAGGCCGGGATGTTTGAGCAGTACTTC
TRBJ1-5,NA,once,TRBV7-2,CASSLQGDKPQHF,TGTGCCAGCAGTTTACAGGGAGATAAGCCCCAGCATTTT
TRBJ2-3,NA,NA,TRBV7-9,CASSGVDTQYF,TGTGCCAGCAGCGGGGTAGATACGCAGTATTTT
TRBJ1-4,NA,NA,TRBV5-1,CASSLEGTGFEKLFF,TGCGCCAGCAGCTTGGAGGGAACAGGGTTTGAAAAACTGTTTTTT
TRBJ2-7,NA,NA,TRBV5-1,CASSFSEGSSYEQYF,TGCGCCAGCAGCTTTTCCGAGGGGAGCTCCTACGAGCAGTACTTC